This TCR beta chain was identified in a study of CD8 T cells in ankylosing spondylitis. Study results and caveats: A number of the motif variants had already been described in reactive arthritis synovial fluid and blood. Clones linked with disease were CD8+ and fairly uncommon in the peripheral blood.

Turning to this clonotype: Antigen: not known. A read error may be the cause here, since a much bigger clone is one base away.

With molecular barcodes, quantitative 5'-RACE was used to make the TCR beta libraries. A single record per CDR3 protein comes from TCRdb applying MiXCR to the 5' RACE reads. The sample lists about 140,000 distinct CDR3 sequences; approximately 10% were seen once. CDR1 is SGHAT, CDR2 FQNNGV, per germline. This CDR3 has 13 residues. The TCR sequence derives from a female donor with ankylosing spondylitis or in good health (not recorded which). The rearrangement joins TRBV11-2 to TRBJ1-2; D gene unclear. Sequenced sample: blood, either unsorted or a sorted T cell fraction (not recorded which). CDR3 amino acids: CASSLWQNYGDTF. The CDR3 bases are TGTGCCAGCAGCTTATGGCAGAACTATGGCGACACCTTC.